This entry features one T cell receptor (beta chain) sequence. Its cognate antigen is unknown. These data belong to a study of OX40 agonist ivuxolimab in advanced cancers. Across the whole study: Patients received intravenous ivuxolimab every 2 weeks at 0.01 to 10 mg/kg. Aged about 20 to 80 with a mean of 60 years, they were approximately 80% male. Prior anti-PD-1, anti-PD-L1 or anti-CTLA-4 therapy did not bar entry, and approximately 40% had some. Points from the study as a whole: Among the lowest levels of clonal expansion were found in partial responders at 0.1-3.0 mg/kg.

Germline lookup yields CDR1 SGHVS and CDR2 FNYEAQ. The CDR3 runs 15 residues. The V and J ends lost 0 bases and 6 bases respectively, with 11 bases between them. This table comes from immunoSEQ multiplex PCR, and its TCRdb copy is limited to in-frame clones, with some not included. This table holds 65,000 to 85,000 clones, around nine tenths found once. This material consisted of CD4+ or CD8+ T cells sorted from blood, taken in a trial of the OX40 agonist ivuxolimab. This clonotype originated in an adult with an advanced solid tumor such as melanoma, head and neck, liver or kidney cancer. The V and J genes are TRBV7-6 and TRBJ2-2; D may match TRBD1 or TRBD2 (5 bases each). The chain's CDR3 is CASSLARGRAGELFF. The CDR3 nucleotides read TGTGCCAGCAGCTTAGCGAGGGGCCGCGCCGGGGAGCTGTTTTTT.